This T cell receptor beta chain was profiled in a study of beta chain features in type 1 diabetes. The entirety of the isolated RNA underwent reverse transcription, so expressed TCRB transcripts were sequenced. Measured with immunoSEQ multiplex PCR; TCRdb has only the in-frame clones, and not every one. The sample has 130,000 or so clones, about 9.7% seen once; the top ten hold 0.55% to 0.75%. The CDR3 has 16 residues. The V end was cut by 4 bases, the J end by 2 bases, with 18 bases between. CDR1 and CDR2 from the germline V gene are SGHTA and FQGNSA. This chain connects TRBV7-2 to TRBJ2-7, with D maybe TRBD2 (5 bases). The sequenced material came from central memory CD4+ T cells from blood. This clonotype was obtained from a woman aged 40 to 49 in good health. The DNA of the CDR3 is TGTGCCAGCAGCTCCCGCGGGTTCGGCTTGGCCTACGAGCAGTACTTC. Its protein is CASSSRGFGLAYEQYF.